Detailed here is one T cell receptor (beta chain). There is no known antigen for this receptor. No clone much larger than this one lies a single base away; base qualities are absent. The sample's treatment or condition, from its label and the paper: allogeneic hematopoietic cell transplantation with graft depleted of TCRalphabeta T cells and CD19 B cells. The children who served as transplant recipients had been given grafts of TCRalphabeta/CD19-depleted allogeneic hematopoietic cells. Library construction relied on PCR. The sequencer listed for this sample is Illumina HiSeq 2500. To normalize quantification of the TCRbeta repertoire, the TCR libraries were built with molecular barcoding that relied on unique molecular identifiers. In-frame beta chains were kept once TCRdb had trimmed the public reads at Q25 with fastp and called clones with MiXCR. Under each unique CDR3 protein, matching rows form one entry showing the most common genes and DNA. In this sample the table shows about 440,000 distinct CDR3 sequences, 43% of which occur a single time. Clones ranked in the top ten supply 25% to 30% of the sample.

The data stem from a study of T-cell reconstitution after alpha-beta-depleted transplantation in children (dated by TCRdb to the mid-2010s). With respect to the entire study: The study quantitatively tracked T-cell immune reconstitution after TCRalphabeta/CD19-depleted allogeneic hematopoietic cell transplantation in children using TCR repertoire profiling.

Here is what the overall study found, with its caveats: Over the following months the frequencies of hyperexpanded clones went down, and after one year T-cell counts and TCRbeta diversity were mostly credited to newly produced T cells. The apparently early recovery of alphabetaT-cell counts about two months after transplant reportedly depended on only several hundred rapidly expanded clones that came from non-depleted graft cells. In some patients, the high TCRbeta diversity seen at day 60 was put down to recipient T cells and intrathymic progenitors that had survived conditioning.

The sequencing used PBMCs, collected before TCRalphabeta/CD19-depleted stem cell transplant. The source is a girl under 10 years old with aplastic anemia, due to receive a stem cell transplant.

The encoded CDR3 is CATRDGREQYF. The bases read TGTGCCACCCGGGATGGTCGAGAGCAGTACTTC. The rearranged chain carries TRBV15 and TRBJ2-7; TRBD2 is a weak D gene call, 5 bases matching. CDR3 length: 11 amino acids, cysteine to phenylalanine. The CDR3 DNA has 33 bases and is translated from base 1. For CDR1 and CDR2, the germline V gene (reference sequence) lists LNHNV and YYDKDF. V is pared back by 8 bases and J by 7 bases, with 12 bases lying between the germline termini. Reference TRBV15 and TRBJ2-7 proteins supply the regions before and after the CDR3; the full variable domain is: DAMVIQNPRYQVTQFGKPVTLSCSQTLNHNVMYWYQQKSSQAPKLLFHYYDKDFNNEADTPDNFQSRRPNTSFCFLDIRSPGLGDTAMYLCATRDGREQYFGPGTRLTVT.